The TCR beta chain under discussion was sequenced for a study of cytomegalovirus exposure and HLA in healthy donors. The donors, nominally healthy at sampling, likely had unrecorded immune exposures. With regard to this clone: Its target is unknown.

General study results and limits: As confirmed in vitro, three CMV-associated chains were specific for CMV antigens.

Germline assignment: CDR1 SGHTA and CDR2 FQGNSA. The CDR3 is 16 residues long. V dropped 3 bases and J dropped 4; count of bases not matched to a gene: 9. 13 Jbeta primers and 60 Vbeta primers were used for the PCR. Profiling relied on immunoSEQ multiplex PCR, and the TCRdb table lists in-frame clones only, not all of them. Altogether 100,000 to 150,000 clones are present, over 65% being singletons, with the ten largest covering 3% to 4.5%. What was sequenced was PBMCs. This sequence joins TRBV7-2 and TRBJ1-3; 7 nucleotides match TRBD1. The sequence was collected from a man aged 35 to 55 in good health and CMV-seropositive. The CDR3 DNA is TGTGCCAGCAGCTTCTACGAGACAGGGTCAGGAAACACCATATATTTT. It specifies CASSFYETGSGNTIYF.